This passage covers 20 T cell receptor beta chains from one sample sequenced in a study of regulatory T cells in long-lasting Graves disease. Sample time point: newly diagnosed GD, antithyroid drugs for less than 3 months. Following extraction of RNA from PBMCs, that RNA was used to make the TCR library. Library construction for TCR beta used iRepertoire HTBI primers and Arm-PCR of CDR3 regions. TCRdb recomputed calls from the multiplex PCR reads with MiXCR, one row per CDR3 protein. The table has about 500,000 distinct CDR3 sequences, around 11% seen once; the top ten hold almost 9%. These data are also associated with another study on T cells in Graves' hyperthyroidism and ophthalmopathy.

The input for sequencing was peripheral blood mononuclear cells (PBMCs), taken at new diagnosis, from a patient treated with antithyroid drugs. These receptors were obtained from a woman in her 30s with Graves disease.

In this sample, this clonotype turned up a few times. The J gene is TRBJ2-7, the V gene TRBV28; 8 bases agree with TRBD1. Germline values: CDR1 MDHEN, CDR2 SYDVKM. The CDR3 consists of 15 residues. The ends lost 4 bases at V and 4 bases at J; junction bases unmatched: 9. In DNA, the CDR3 is TGTGCCAGCAGTTCCCCGGACAGGGCGAGGTACGAGCAGTACTTC. It yields the protein CASSSPDRARYEQYF.

This clonotype was seen at least ten times. The chain is built from TRBV20-1 and TRBJ2-5; TRBD1 aligns across 8 bases. The V segment lost 5 bases and the J segment 5 bases; nucleotides outside the gene matches: 7. The CDR3 sequence is 13 residues long. Germline CDR1 and CDR2: DFQATT and SNEGSKA (reference sequence). The CDR3 DNA is TGCAGTGCTCAGACAGGGGCTGATGAGACCCAGTACTTC. As protein: CSAQTGADETQYF.

This clonotype was detected many times. The chain carries TRBV20-1 and TRBJ2-2; D unclear. This CDR3 has 15 residues. Trimming took 5 bases from V and 1 from J, leaving 14 bases between them. Germline V gives CDR1 DFQATT, CDR2 SNEGSKA (reference sequence). Here the CDR3 reads CSARTVAKNTGELFF. The CDR3 nucleotides are TGCAGTGCTCGGACGGTTGCTAAGAACACCGGGGAGCTGTTTTTT.

This clonotype came up once. A far larger clone is just one base off, so this is likely a read error. The chain combines TRBV5-1 with TRBJ2-3, with D unresolved. The CDR3 is made up of 14 amino acids. The germline gives CDR1 SGHRS, CDR2 YFSETQ. CDR3: CASSLRMSGDTQYF. In DNA form, the CDR3 reads TGTGCCAGCAGCTTACGAATGAGTGGGGATACGCAGTATTTT. Based on the CDR3 plus reference TRBV5-1 and TRBJ2-3, the full variable domain is KAGVTQTPRYLIKTRGQQVTLSCSPISGHRSVSWYQQTPGQGLQFLFEYFSETQRNKGNFPGRFSGRQFSNSRSEMNVSTLELGDSALYLCASSLRMSGDTQYFGPGTRLTVL.

This clonotype occurred many times. This chain uses TRBV27 with TRBJ2-3; D is ambiguous. The CDR3 consists of 14 residues. Germline V gene data show CDR1 as MNHEY and CDR2 as SMNVEV (reference sequence). The V and J ends lost 6 bases and 0 bases respectively, with 10 bases between them. In DNA, the CDR3 is TGTGCCAGCAGGGGCGTCACAAGCACAGATACGCAGTATTTT. As protein: CASRGVTSTDTQYF.

The chain carries TRBV20-1 and TRBJ2-1; D is unclear. V was trimmed by 6 bases and J by 4 bases, leaving 10 bases between them. CDR3 size: 12 residues. Germline assignment: CDR1 DFQATT and CDR2 SNEGSKA (reference sequence). The CDR3 loop is CSAPVLYNEQFF. Written as DNA, the CDR3 is TGCAGTGCCCCGGTGCTATACAATGAGCAGTTCTTC.

This clonotype came up many times. The CDR3 region is CASSSGHYNEQFF. The CDR3 coding sequence is TGTGCCAGCAGCTCGGGACACTACAATGAGCAGTTCTTC. The rearrangement joins TRBV28 to TRBJ2-1; a possible D gene is TRBD1 (6 bases). Germline V lookup: CDR1 MDHEN, CDR2 SYDVKM. The CDR3 runs to 13 residues. V dropped 6 bases and J dropped 3 bases, with 9 bases sitting between them.

This clonotype was observed many times. The V call is TRBV27, the J call TRBJ1-5; unclear D gene. The CDR3 has 13 residues. Looked up from germline, CDR1 is MNHEY and CDR2 is SMNVEV (reference sequence). The V end lost 3 bases, the J end lost 6 bases, and 9 bases lay between the germline ends. The CDR3 nucleotides are TGTGCCAGCAGTTTTCGGGGAAGTCAGCCCCAGCATTTT. Translated, it gives CASSFRGSQPQHF.

The chain combines TRBV29-1 with TRBJ1-1, with TRBD1 identical over 8 bases. The CDR3 runs to 13 residues. Germline CDR1 reads SQVTM; CDR2 reads ANQGSEA. The trim removed 7 bases at V and 3 bases at J, leaving 7 bases unmatched. The DNA for the CDR3 is TGCAGCGGTGACAGGGGTCGGGACACTGAAGCTTTCTTT. Its protein is CSGDRGRDTEAFF. Full variable domain (rest looked up from reference TRBV29-1 and TRBJ1-1): SAVISQKPSRDICQRGTSLTIQCQVDSQVTMMFWYRQQPGQSLTLIATANQGSEATYESGFVIDKFPISRPNLTFSTLTVSNMSPEDSSIYLCSGDRGRDTEAFFGQGTRLTVV.

This clonotype was seen at least ten times. V and J are TRBV6-5 and TRBJ2-2, with D possibly matching TRBD2 (5 bases). The V end was cut by 2 bases, the J end by 4 bases, with 14 bases between. Germline values: CDR1 MNHEY, CDR2 SVGAGI. The CDR3 loop spans 16 amino acids. CDR3 region: CASSYPLGVSTGELFF. CDR3 coding DNA: TGTGCCAGCAGTTACCCCCTCGGGGTCAGCACCGGGGAGCTGTTTTTT.

This clonotype was seen at least ten times. The chain carries TRBV6-9 and TRBJ1-1; D is ambiguous. The CDR3 is 13 residues long. Per the germline V gene, CDR1 is MNHGY and CDR2 is SVAAGI. The ends were cut back, 3 bases at V and 7 bases at J, with 12 bases in the middle. The CDR3 bases are TGTGCCAGCAGTTACAAGGGTGTCGGTGAAGCTTTCTTT. Translation: CASSYKGVGEAFF.

In this sample, this clonotype turned up many times. The CDR3 spells CASSLTPRQTSTDTQYF. The CDR3, as DNA: TGTGCCAGCAGCCTAACCCCCCGCCAGACTAGCACAGATACGCAGTATTTT. The chain employs TRBV7-2 and TRBJ2-3; D not resolved. The CDR3 length is 17 residues. Trimming removed 5 bases from V and 0 bases from J, with 18 bases in between. In germline, CDR1 is SGHTA, CDR2 FQGNSA.

This clonotype was observed at least ten times. The rearrangement links TRBV12-3 or TRBV12-4 to TRBJ2-1, with D uncertain. The CDR3 contains 12 residues. Trimming pared 2 bases from V and 8 bases from J, leaving 7 bases between. CDR3 DNA sequence: TGTGCCAGCAGTTTAATTGGACATGAGCAGTTCTTC. This codes for CASSLIGHEQFF.

This clonotype showed up many times. The rearrangement links TRBV15 to TRBJ1-5; D is undetermined. This CDR3 has 13 amino acids. V shed 5 bases and J shed 4 bases, with 9 bases lying between them. CDR1 LNHNV and CDR2 YYDKDF come from the germline V gene (reference sequence). CDR3 sequence (DNA): TGTGCCACCAGCGAGTTCCTAAATCAGCCCCAGCATTTT. Its translation is CATSEFLNQPQHF.

With respect to this clonotype: A single base separates this from a much larger clone, so it may be a read error. The chain couples TRBV10-3 to TRBJ2-5; no clear D. Looked up from germline, CDR1 is ENHRY and CDR2 is SYGVKD. Trimming left V 6 bases short and J 4 bases short, with 18 bases between. This CDR3 region has 15 residues. Here the CDR3 reads CAISTGPKGRETQYF. CDR3 coding DNA: TGTGCCATCAGCACCGGGCCTAAAGGAAGAGAGACCCAGTACTTC.

This clonotype showed up many times. The chain carries TRBV20-1 and TRBJ1-1; D might be TRBD1 (6 bases). Per germline, CDR1 DFQATT and CDR2 SNEGSKA (reference sequence). The CDR3 runs to 14 residues. V lost 0 bases and J lost 5, with 13 bases in between. The CDR3 region is CSARDRRGRTEAFF. The CDR3 nucleotides are TGCAGTGCTAGAGATCGAAGGGGGAGGACTGAAGCTTTCTTT.

This clonotype was seen many times. The chain is built from TRBV27 and TRBJ1-2; the D is unclear. With 8 bases removed from V and 4 bases from J, the gap between germline ends came to 17 bases. Germline CDR1 and CDR2: MNHEY and SMNVEV (reference sequence). This CDR3 has 14 amino acids. CDR3 nucleotide sequence: TGTGCCAGCGGCTTCATCCGGACGGGCTATGGCTACACCTTC. The encoded protein is CASGFIRTGYGYTF.

This clonotype was observed a few times. The chain is built from TRBV5-1 and TRBJ1-4; D is uncertain. V lost 1 base and J 5 bases, leaving 9 bases between the germline ends. The CDR3 contains 14 residues. Germline V gives CDR1 SGHRS, CDR2 YFSETQ. As DNA, the CDR3 is TGCGCCAGCAGCTTGAGCCCCGGGAATGAAAAACTGTTTTTT. It is translated as CASSLSPGNEKLFF.

V and J are TRBV28 and TRBJ2-2; D might be TRBD2 (5 bases). The germline CDR1 and CDR2 sequences are MDHEN and SYDVKM. The CDR3 has 14 residues. V shed 8 bases and J shed 7 bases, with 17 bases lying between them. The CDR3 bases are TGTGCCAGCTATAAGAGGGAGTCTCACGGGGAGCTGTTTTTT. Its protein is CASYKRESHGELFF. The variable domain in full, completed from reference TRBV28 and TRBJ2-2, reads DVKVTQSSRYLVKRTGEKVFLECVQDMDHENMFWYRQDPGLGLRLIYFSYDVKMKEKGDIPEGYSVSREKKERFSLILESASTNQTSMYLCASYKRESHGELFFGEGSRLTVL.

This clonotype has at least ten counts. The CDR3 is CASSLTGTGTDTEAFF. The CDR3 nucleotides are TGTGCCAGCAGCTTAACAGGGACAGGCACCGACACTGAAGCTTTCTTT. The genes are TRBV7-3 and TRBJ1-1, with 8 nucleotides matching TRBD1. Germline assignment: CDR1 SGHTA and CDR2 FQGTGA. V gave up 0 bases and J gave up 3 bases; unmatched junction bases: 6. This CDR3 comprises 16 residues.